Listed below are T cell receptor beta chains from one sample, sequenced in a study of T cells in Graves' hyperthyroidism and ophthalmopathy. MiXCR was run by TCRdb on the multiplex PCR reads, yielding one entry per CDR3 protein. This sample has 750,000 to 950,000 distinct CDR3 sequences, with over 35% found just once. Sequencing used blood. The source is a man younger than 35 with Graves' hyperthyroidism. CDR3s include the opening cysteine and the closing phenylalanine or tryptophan. Each record gives: D gene, clone size, J gene, V gene, CDR3 DNA, CDR3 protein. A D gene is named only where the DNA matches it firmly. Size is stated for part of the rows, as once, few or many counts, or as a class when the clone is expanded.

D gene: TRBD2
clone size: once
J gene: TRBJ2-5
V gene: TRBV7-9
CDR3 DNA: TGTGCCAGCAGCTCCCCCGGGGCTAGCGGGGGGTCCCCTCAAGAGACCCAGTACTTC
CDR3 protein: CASSSPGASGGSPQETQYF

D gene: NA
clone size: NA
J gene: TRBJ2-3
V gene: TRBV7-3
CDR3 DNA: TGTGCCAGCAGCTTAAGGGCTAGCACAGATACGCAGTATTTT
CDR3 protein: CASSLRASTDTQYF

D gene: NA
clone size: NA
J gene: TRBJ2-5
V gene: TRBV20-1
CDR3 DNA: TGCAGTGCTAGAGTCCCAGCGAAGCAGGAGACCCAGTACTTC
CDR3 protein: CSARVPAKQETQYF

D gene: NA
clone size: once
J gene: TRBJ1-5
V gene: TRBV20-1
CDR3 DNA: TGCAGTTCGCAACCCTCAGGGGATTCGGGACAGCCCCAGCATTTT
CDR3 protein: CSSQPSGDSGQPQHF

D gene: TRBD1
clone size: many
J gene: TRBJ1-1
V gene: TRBV2
CDR3 DNA: TGTGCCAGCAGTGTGGGACAGGGGGCGCGATCAAGCGAAGCTTTCTTT
CDR3 protein: CASSVGQGARSSEAFF

D gene: NA
clone size: few
J gene: TRBJ2-5
V gene: TRBV5-6
CDR3 DNA: TGTGCCAGCAGCTTACAGGAGATCCAAGAGACCCAGTACTTC
CDR3 protein: CASSLQEIQETQYF

D gene: NA
clone size: many
J gene: TRBJ1-1
V gene: TRBV7-2
CDR3 DNA: TGTGCCAGCAGCCAAAGCGGCCTCTTAGGCACTGAAGCTTTCTTT
CDR3 protein: CASSQSGLLGTEAFF

D gene: NA
clone size: few
J gene: TRBJ1-1
V gene: TRBV12-5
CDR3 DNA: TGTGCTAGTGGTGTGGGTGCTGAAGCTTTCTTT
CDR3 protein: CASGVGAEAFF

D gene: NA
clone size: NA
J gene: TRBJ1-4
V gene: TRBV2
CDR3 DNA: TGTGCCAGCAGTTTATCCCCAGGGGATGTAAAACTGTTTTTT
CDR3 protein: CASSLSPGDVKLFF

D gene: TRBD2
clone size: many
J gene: TRBJ2-5
V gene: TRBV29-1
CDR3 DNA: TGCAGCGTTGGACTAGCGGGAGGAGAGACCCAGTACTTC
CDR3 protein: CSVGLAGGETQYF

D gene: NA
clone size: few
J gene: TRBJ1-3
V gene: TRBV9
CDR3 DNA: TGTGCCAGCAGCCCCGAGGCATCTGGAAACACCATATATTTT
CDR3 protein: CASSPEASGNTIYF

D gene: NA
clone size: few
J gene: TRBJ1-1
V gene: TRBV5-1
CDR3 DNA: TGCGCCAGCAGCTTGGTCGGGGACGACACTGAAGCTTTCTTT
CDR3 protein: CASSLVGDDTEAFF

D gene: NA
clone size: NA
J gene: TRBJ1-2
V gene: TRBV29-1
CDR3 DNA: TGCAGCGCGAACCCGGGGGACCGCTATGGCTACACCTTC
CDR3 protein: CSANPGDRYGYTF

D gene: TRBD1
clone size: NA
J gene: TRBJ2-3
V gene: TRBV20-1
CDR3 DNA: TGCAGTGCTGTACCGGGACCAGGGGGAGATACGCAGTATTTT
CDR3 protein: CSAVPGPGGDTQYF

D gene: TRBD1
clone size: NA
J gene: TRBJ2-7
V gene: TRBV20-1
CDR3 DNA: TGCAGTGCCCAGGGGACAGACTACGAGCAGTACTTC
CDR3 protein: CSAQGTDYEQYF

D gene: NA
clone size: few
J gene: TRBJ2-7
V gene: TRBV12-3/TRBV12-4
CDR3 DNA: TGTGCCAGCAGTTTTGGTACAGCGAACTACGAGCAGTACTTC
CDR3 protein: CASSFGTANYEQYF

D gene: NA
clone size: NA
J gene: TRBJ2-7
V gene: TRBV19
CDR3 DNA: TGTGCCAGTAGTATGGGGACAATCTACGAGCAGTACTTC
CDR3 protein: CASSMGTIYEQYF

D gene: TRBD1
clone size: NA
J gene: TRBJ2-7
V gene: TRBV5-1
CDR3 DNA: TGCGCCAGCAGCTCGTACTCTAGGACAGGGACCAACTACGAGCAGTACTTC
CDR3 protein: CASSSYSRTGTNYEQYF